These 26 T cell receptor beta chains share one sample of origin, sequenced in a study of long-term antiretroviral therapy in people with HIV. With survey level as its setting, the immunoSEQ assay was v3.0. Sequenced by immunoSEQ multiplex PCR; TCRdb stores in-frame clones only, minus some. The data show approximately 17,000 clones, 78% seen once. This specimen consisted of unsorted PBMCs, obtained 3.2 to 3.4 years after starting antiretroviral therapy. Receptors originate from a woman between 35 and 50 years old with HIV.

J is TRBJ1-2 and V is TRBV6-6; D is unclear. The V gene's germline CDR1 is MNHNY and CDR2 SVGAGI (reference sequence). V lost 2 bases to trimming and J lost 6 bases, with 4 bases between them. The CDR3 loop spans 11 amino acids. The CDR3 protein is CASSYEDGYTF. The CDR3 region has the DNA TGTGCCAGCAGTTACGAGGATGGCTACACCTTC.

The chain combines TRBV18 with TRBJ1-4; 7 bases align to TRBD1. Germline loops: CDR1 KGHSH, CDR2 LQKENI. V was pared by 4 bases and J by 1 base, with 9 bases of the junction left unmatched. The CDR3 sequence is 17 residues long. The chain's CDR3 is CASSRRDRVGTNEKLFF. The CDR3 bases are TGTGCCAGCTCACGCCGCGACAGGGTGGGAACTAATGAAAAACTGTTTTTT.

This clone came up a few times. The CDR3 nucleotides are TGTGCCAGCAGCTTTTCCACAGATACGCAGTATTTT. It is translated as CASSFSTDTQYF. This chain connects TRBV7-2 to TRBJ2-3, with unresolved D. Deletions cut 3 bases from V and 2 bases from J, with 3 bases between. The germline V gene has CDR1 SGHTA and CDR2 FQGNSA. The CDR3 is 12 amino acids.

This rearrangement joins TRBV6-5 to TRBJ2-7; the match to TRBD2 covers 7 bases. CDR1 and CDR2 (germline): MNHEY, SVGAGI. The CDR3 length is 15 residues. Trimming cost V 0 bases and J 6 bases; bases outside gene matches: 8. As DNA, the CDR3 is TGTGCCAGCAGTTACTCGGGGGGGAGTCGTTTCGAGCAGTACTTC. This codes for CASSYSGGSRFEQYF.

The chain couples TRBV5-4 to TRBJ2-5; D is uncertain. Trimming took off 0 bases at V and 5 bases at J, with 11 bases between the two ends. The CDR3 consists of 14 residues. Germline CDR1 is SGHNT and CDR2 is YYREEE (reference sequence). This CDR3 reads CASSLEGKRETQYF. In DNA, the CDR3 is TGTGCCAGCAGCTTGGAGGGAAAAAGGGAGACCCAGTACTTC.

This sequence joins TRBV18 and TRBJ2-2, with D perhaps matching TRBD1 or TRBD2 (5 bases each). The germline gives CDR1 KGHSH, CDR2 LQKENI. The ends were cut back, 3 bases at V and 4 bases at J, with 9 bases in the middle. This CDR3 has 14 residues. CDR3 amino acids: CASSPAGGTGELFF. In DNA, the CDR3 is TGTGCCAGCTCACCGGCTGGGGGCACCGGGGAGCTGTTTTTT.

This clone was seen only a few times. The chain has TRBV4-3 and TRBJ2-3; D is ambiguous. The CDR3 is 15 amino acids. Trimming shortened V by 6 bases and J by 3 bases, and 16 bases separated the two germline ends. In germline, CDR1 is LGHNA, CDR2 YSLEER. CDR3 region: CASSPGQPKTDTQYF. The CDR3 DNA follows: TGCGCCAGCAGTCCGGGTCAGCCTAAGACAGATACGCAGTATTTT.

The chain couples TRBV30 to TRBJ2-3; 8 bases match TRBD2. Germline CDR1 GTSNPN, CDR2 SVGIG (reference sequence). V shed 3 bases, J shed 3 bases, and the junction held 8 bases outside the gene matches. The CDR3 length is 15 residues. The CDR3 here is CAWSLNSGATDTQYF. CDR3 coding DNA: TGTGCCTGGAGCTTAAATAGCGGGGCGACAGATACGCAGTATTTT.

The chain combines TRBV13 with TRBJ1-3; D is uncertain. The V and J ends lost 1 base and 2 bases respectively, with 15 bases between them. This CDR3 has 17 amino acids. Germline CDR1 reads PRHDT; CDR2 reads FYEKMQ (reference sequence). The CDR3 here is CASSLVAGREPGNTIYF. The CDR3 DNA sequence: TGTGCCAGCAGCTTAGTAGCGGGGAGAGAACCTGGAAACACCATATATTTT.

V is TRBV30 and J is TRBJ2-2, with 8 bases matching TRBD2. Germline V gives CDR1 GTSNPN, CDR2 SVGIG (reference sequence). The J segment lost 8 bases and the V segment lost 2 bases, leaving 10 bases of the junction unmatched. The CDR3 spans 15 residues. The CDR3 is CAWSTPGGPWGELFF. CDR3 in DNA: TGTGCCTGGAGTACACCGGGGGGGCCGTGGGGGGAGCTGTTTTTT.

This chain uses TRBV15 with TRBJ1-5; maybe TRBD1 (5 bases). CDR1 and CDR2 from the germline V gene are LNHNV and YYDKDF (reference sequence). V shed 4 bases and J shed 3 bases, with 10 bases lying between them. This CDR3 is built from 14 residues. The CDR3 is CATSIRQTNQPQHF. The CDR3 nucleotides read TGTGCCACCAGCATAAGACAGACCAATCAGCCCCAGCATTTT.

The chain uses TRBV18 and TRBJ2-5; the D gene is possibly TRBD1 (6 bases). The CDR3 totals 14 residues. The germline V gene encodes CDR1 KGHSH and CDR2 LQKENI. V lost 4 bases and J 3 bases, leaving 12 bases between the germline ends. CDR3 in DNA: TGTGCCAGCTCACAATGGACAGAAGAAGAGACCCAGTACTTC. It translates to CASSQWTEEETQYF.

The chain uses TRBV5-1 and TRBJ2-5; D ambiguous. Germline CDR1 SGHRS, CDR2 YFSETQ. The V end was cut by 1 base, the J end by 2 bases, with 6 bases between. The CDR3 sequence is 13 residues long. The CDR3: CASSLQEQETQYF. As DNA, the CDR3 is TGCGCCAGCAGCTTGCAGGAGCAAGAGACCCAGTACTTC.

The chain uses TRBV4-1 and TRBJ2-3, with TRBD2 identical over 11 bases. The trim removed 0 bases at V and 6 bases at J, leaving 8 bases unmatched. CDR1 is MGHRA and CDR2 is YSYEKL in the germline V gene. The CDR3 has 17 amino acids. This chain's CDR3 is CASSQDGLAGGRDTQYF. The CDR3 coding sequence is TGCGCCAGCAGCCAAGACGGTCTAGCGGGGGGCCGGGATACGCAGTATTTT.

This clone is a singleton in its sample. The V call is TRBV2, the J call TRBJ2-4; 7 nucleotides match TRBD1. Germline CDR1 and CDR2: SNHLY and FYNNEI. The V and J ends lost 6 bases and 7 bases, in that order; junction bases with no gene match: 12. The CDR3 totals 15 residues. The CDR3 is CASRTLGQAANIQYF. CDR3 DNA sequence: TGTGCCAGCAGGACGCTTGGACAGGCCGCCAACATTCAGTACTTC.

V is TRBV7-2 and J is TRBJ1-1; tentatively, D is TRBD1 (6 bases). Trimming cost V 8 bases and J 3 bases, with 13 bases left between them. The CDR3 spans 13 residues. The germline V gene has CDR1 SGHTA and CDR2 FQGNSA. CDR3 sequence: CASYVQGYTEAFF. In nucleotides, the CDR3 is TGTGCCAGCTATGTACAGGGTTACACTGAAGCTTTCTTT.

The chain uses TRBV6-6 and TRBJ2-3, with 10 positions matching TRBD2. Germline values: CDR1 MNHNY, CDR2 SVGAGI (reference sequence). J was trimmed by 1 base and V by 7 bases; bases with no gene match: 8. This CDR3 has 16 residues. The CDR3 DNA reads TGTGCCAGCACCCCGGGACTAGCGTCAGGCACAGATACGCAGTATTTT. The encoded protein is CASTPGLASGTDTQYF.

Turning to this clone: Sequence at one end of the junction differs from germline and may be a read error. Within the sample, other DNA sequences also encode this same CDR3. V and J are TRBV5-1 and TRBJ2-1; D could derive from TRBD1 or TRBD2 (6 bases each). CDR3 size: 15 residues. The V gene's germline CDR1 is SGHRS and CDR2 YFSETQ. CDR3 DNA: TGCGCCAGCAGTTTGGGGGGACAAACCTACAATGAGCAGTTCTTC. It translates to CASSLGGQTYNEQFF.

This clone was seen only a few times. The V and J genes are TRBV4-1 and TRBJ2-7; TRBD2 aligns across 11 bases. CDR1 and CDR2 from the germline V gene are MGHRA and YSYEKL. This CDR3 is built from 18 residues. With 3 bases clipped from V and 0 bases from J, the junction kept 10 bases outside the gene matches. The DNA of the CDR3 is TGCGCCAGCAGCCATCCTCTAGCGGGGGGCCCCAGCTCCTACGAGCAGTACTTC. This sequence encodes CASSHPLAGGPSSYEQYF.

J is TRBJ1-2 and V is TRBV14; D might be TRBD1 (5 bases). The CDR3 contains 14 residues. Per the germline V gene, CDR1 is SGHDN and CDR2 is FVKESK. V was pared by 3 bases and J by 8 bases, with 16 bases between. The DNA for the CDR3 is TGTGCCAGCAGCCACCAGGGATCTGCCTCCGGCTACACCTTC. Its translation: CASSHQGSASGYTF.

This chain uses TRBV7-9 with TRBJ2-1; 10 bases line up with TRBD2. The CDR3 is 16 residues long. Germline trimming cut 5 bases from V and 4 bases from J; bases unmatched to any gene: 8. CDR1 and CDR2 (germline): SEHNR, FQNEAQ (reference sequence). CDR3 residues: CASSPPGLAMYNEQFF. The DNA for the CDR3 is TGTGCCAGCAGCCCACCGGGACTAGCGATGTACAATGAGCAGTTCTTC.

The rearrangement uses TRBV7-2 and TRBJ1-1; TRBD1 might be the D (6 bases). The V end lost 3 bases, the J end lost 0 bases, and 14 bases lay between the germline ends. Per the germline V gene, CDR1 is SGHTA and CDR2 is FQGNSA. The length of the CDR3 is 16 residues. The DNA for the CDR3 is TGTGCCAGCAGCTTCGGACAGCCTACCATGAACACTGAAGCTTTCTTT. Translation gives CASSFGQPTMNTEAFF.

The chain is built from TRBV5-6 and TRBJ2-1; either TRBD1 or TRBD2 may fit D (6 bases each). The germline CDR1 and CDR2 sequences are SGHDT and YYEEEE. Trimming removed 0 bases from V and 15 bases from J, with 10 bases in between. The CDR3 runs to 11 residues. CDR3 amino acids: CASSLEGGSFF. The CDR3 DNA reads as TGTGCCAGCAGCTTGGAGGGGGGATCGTTCTTC.

For this clone: Other nucleotide sequences from this sample produce the same CDR3. Here the CDR3 reads CASSPRVTGTMNTEAFF. The DNA of the CDR3 is TGTGCCAGCTCACCCCGCGTGACAGGGACTATGAACACTGAAGCTTTCTTT. The chain couples TRBV18 to TRBJ1-1, with 7 bases matching TRBD1. The length of the CDR3 is 17 residues. With 3 bases clipped from V and 0 bases from J, the junction kept 10 bases outside the gene matches. Germline values: CDR1 KGHSH, CDR2 LQKENI.

This rearrangement joins TRBV2 to TRBJ2-3, with D possibly matching TRBD2 (5 bases). This CDR3 spans 13 amino acids. Germline V gene data show CDR1 as SNHLY and CDR2 as FYNNEI. V lost 7 bases, J lost 5 bases, and 13 bases lay in between. The CDR3 loop reads CASKSEAEDTQYF. In DNA form, the CDR3 reads TGTGCCAGCAAGTCGGAGGCCGAAGATACGCAGTATTTT.

The genes are TRBV7-2 and TRBJ2-2; a weak D match, TRBD2 (7 bases). The V and J ends lost 3 bases and 7 bases respectively, with 15 bases between them. The germline gives CDR1 SGHTA, CDR2 FQGNSA. The CDR3 runs 15 residues. The CDR3 coding sequence is TGTGCCAGCAGCTTGTACGGGGGGCGCAGCGGGGAGCTGTTTTTT. Translation gives CASSLYGGRSGELFF.